These T cell receptor beta chains were read from a single sample in a study of radiotherapy plus CTLA-4 blockade in lung cancer. Only in-frame clones appear in the TCRdb table, and some are missing; sequencing was by immunoSEQ multiplex PCR. Here the sample spans 45,000 to 55,000 clones, roughly 88% being singletons. The sample was peripheral blood, taken from a patient treated with radiotherapy plus ipilimumab. Receptor source: a human donor with non-small cell lung cancer whose response to radiotherapy plus ipilimumab could not be evaluated. Both conserved end residues are part of each CDR3. A D gene is named only where the DNA matches it firmly. Not every row has a clone size; where given, it reads once, few, many or a size class.

TRBJ1-2 | . | . | TRBV28 | CASSPSSYGYTF | TGTGCCAGCAGCCCTAGCTCTTATGGCTACACCTTC
TRBJ2-7 | few | TRBD1 | TRBV5-4 | CASIRDRGSDEQYF | TGTGCCAGCATCAGGGACAGGGGGTCGGACGAGCAGTACTTC
TRBJ2-2 | . | . | TRBV2 | CAIDGGGRRTGELFF | TGTGCCATCGACGGTGGGGGGAGAAGGACCGGGGAGCTGTTTTTT
TRBJ2-2 | . | . | TRBV29-1 | CSAGGPAGAGELFF | TGCAGCGCTGGCGGACCGGCCGGGGCCGGGGAGCTGTTTTTT
TRBJ1-2 | . | . | TRBV5-6 | CASSLWGQENYGYTF | TGTGCCAGCAGCTTGTGGGGGCAGGAAAACTATGGCTACACCTTC
TRBJ2-2 | once | TRBD2 | TRBV7-2 | CASSLAPGGLVGELFF | TGTGCCAGCAGCTTAGCGCCGGGGGGGCTGGTCGGGGAGCTGTTTTTT
TRBJ2-2 | . | . | TRBV6-4 | CASSDVGGLGNTGELFF | TGTGCCAGCAGTGACGTTGGAGGGTTAGGGAACACCGGGGAGCTGTTTTTT
TRBJ2-7 | . | TRBD1 | TRBV4-3 | CASSQDYAQGQGLEQYF | TGCGCCAGCAGCCAAGATTACGCTCAGGGACAGGGTCTCGAGCAGTACTTC
TRBJ2-7 | . | . | TRBV7-9 | CASSLGGGLYEQYF | TGTGCCAGCAGCTTAGGAGGTGGCCTCTACGAGCAGTACTTC
TRBJ1-3 | . | . | TRBV27 | CASTSLGGDSGNTIYF | TGTGCCAGCACCTCTCTGGGGGGAGACTCTGGAAACACCATATATTTT
TRBJ2-7 | few | TRBD2 | TRBV7-2 | CASSPGLAASSYEQYF | TGTGCCAGCAGCCCCGGACTAGCGGCCAGCTCCTACGAGCAGTACTTC
TRBJ1-2 | . | TRBD1 | TRBV2 | CASSALTGVYGYTF | TGTGCCAGCAGTGCTTTGACAGGGGTTTATGGCTACACCTTC
TRBJ1-5 | . | . | TRBV7-9 | CASSLAGRGSNQPQHF | TGTGCCAGCAGCTTAGCCGGGCGGGGGTCTAATCAGCCCCAGCATTTT
TRBJ1-2 | . | . | TRBV7-2 | CASSLAPYRSNYGYTF | TGTGCCAGCAGCTTAGCGCCTTACAGATCTAACTATGGCTACACCTTC
TRBJ1-3 | . | . | TRBV7-2 | CASSLRGRGGPGNTIYF | TGTGCCAGCAGCTTAAGAGGGCGAGGGGGTCCTGGAAACACCATATATTTT
TRBJ1-2 | . | TRBD1 | TRBV27 | CASSPAAGTGGYDF | TGTGCCAGCAGTCCCGCCGCCGGGACAGGGGGCTACGACTTC
TRBJ2-4 | . | TRBD1 | TRBV7-2 | CASSPETGPNIQYF | TGTGCCAGCAGCCCAGAGACAGGGCCAAACATTCAGTACTTC
TRBJ2-7 | few | . | TRBV6-5 | CASGEGKTYEQYF | TGTGCTAGCGGAGAGGGTAAAACCTACGAGCAGTACTTC
TRBJ1-5 | few | . | TRBV7-6 | CASSRWAGEEQPQHF | TGTGCCAGCAGCCGATGGGCAGGGGAAGAACAGCCCCAGCATTTT
TRBJ2-1 | . | . | TRBV19 | CASSPGGTIDNEQFF | TGTGCCAGTAGTCCAGGGGGGACCATCGACAATGAGCAGTTCTTC
TRBJ2-1 | . | TRBD1 | TRBV7-9 | CASSPQGVFYGSHEQFF | TGTGCCAGCAGCCCACAGGGGGTCTTTTACGGATCCCATGAGCAGTTCTTC
TRBJ1-5 | . | . | TRBV4-1 | CASSQEAGHSNQPQHF | TGCGCCAGCAGCCAAGAGGCAGGACATAGCAATCAGCCCCAGCATTTT
TRBJ1-2 | . | . | TRBV30 | CAWREVVYGYTF | TGTGCCTGGAGGGAGGTTGTCTATGGCTACACCTTC
TRBJ2-4 | . | . | TRBV5-1 | CASSPTASLAKNIQYF | TGCGCCAGCAGCCCTACAGCCTCTCTAGCCAAAAACATTCAGTACTTC
TRBJ2-7 | few | . | TRBV6-1 | CASGATTYEQYF | TGTGCCAGCGGGGCTACTACCTACGAGCAGTACTTC
TRBJ1-6 | . | TRBD1 | TRBV6-6 | CASSYAQQGYSPLHF | TGTGCCAGCAGTTACGCCCAACAGGGGTATTCACCCCTCCACTTT
TRBJ2-7 | . | TRBD1 | TRBV5-4 | CASSVGTGGAMKQYF | TGTGCCAGCAGCGTCGGGACAGGGGGCGCGATGAAGCAGTACTTC
TRBJ2-3 | . | TRBD2 | TRBV5-4 | CASSGRAGPDTQYF | TGTGCCAGCAGCGGGAGGGCCGGACCAGATACGCAGTATTTT
TRBJ1-1 | . | . | TRBV5-1 | CASSLRSGKTGLEAFF | TGCGCCAGCAGCTTGAGGTCGGGGAAAACGGGCCTTGAAGCTTTCTTT
TRBJ2-7 | . | . | TRBV27 | CASSFQVSSYEQYF | TGTGCCAGCAGTTTTCAGGTCAGCTCCTACGAGCAGTACTTC
TRBJ1-6 | . | . | TRBV11-2 | CASSFGAGLGNSPLHF | TGTGCCAGCAGCTTTGGTGCAGGTTTGGGTAATTCACCCCTCCACTTT
TRBJ1-1 | . | TRBD1 | TRBV7-2 | CASSLALQGVGTEAFF | TGTGCCAGCAGCTTAGCCCTACAGGGGGTAGGCACTGAAGCTTTCTTT
TRBJ1-2 | . | . | TRBV7-2 | CASSLASESYGYTF | TGTGCCAGCAGCTTAGCGTCAGAAAGCTATGGCTACACCTTC
TRBJ2-2 | . | . | TRBV6-6 | CASRGVSNTGELFF | TGTGCCAGCAGGGGAGTGTCGAACACCGGGGAGCTGTTTTTT
TRBJ2-2 | . | . | TRBV11-2 | CASSRRQANTGELFF | TGTGCCAGCAGCCGCCGACAGGCGAACACCGGGGAGCTGTTTTTT
TRBJ2-2 | . | TRBD2 | TRBV5-4 | CASSYGLAGRLNTGELFF | TGTGCCAGCAGTTATGGACTAGCGGGGAGACTAAACACCGGGGAGCTGTTTTTT
TRBJ1-2 | . | TRBD1 | TRBV14 | CASSQDPAAGGNYGYTF | TGTGCCAGCAGCCAAGATCCAGCGGCAGGGGGAAACTATGGCTACACCTTC
TRBJ2-7 | few | . | TRBV6-5 | CASSPRMVPSAQYF | TGTGCCAGCAGCCCCAGGATGGTCCCCAGTGCGCAGTACTTC
TRBJ2-7 | . | . | TRBV4-2 | CASSQVEHEQYF | TGTGCCAGCAGCCAAGTAGAACACGAGCAGTACTTC
TRBJ2-5 | few | TRBD1 | TRBV11-3 | CASSLGQGRALQETQYF | TGTGCCAGCAGCTTGGGACAGGGGCGGGCCCTTCAAGAGACCCAGTACTTC
TRBJ2-3 | once | . | TRBV19 | CASSPRTDTQYF | TGTGCCAGTAGTCCCAGGACAGATACGCAGTATTTT
TRBJ2-1 | . | . | TRBV4-1 | CASSRGKLYNEQFF | TGCGCCAGCTCCCGCGGTAAACTCTACAATGAGCAGTTCTTC
TRBJ1-1 | . | . | TRBV5-4 | CASSKGQGPMNTEAFF | TGTGCCAGCAGCAAGGGGCAGGGTCCCATGAACACTGAAGCTTTCTTT
TRBJ2-5 | . | . | TRBV7-2 | CASSLIRGGETQYF | TGTGCCAGCAGCTTAATCAGGGGTGGAGAGACCCAGTACTTC
TRBJ2-1 | . | . | TRBV18 | CASSPRGQNREFF | TGTGCCAGCTCACCACGGGGCCAGAACCGTGAGTTCTTC
TRBJ2-2 | . | . | TRBV13 | CASSLITGELFF | TGTGCCAGCAGCCTTATCACCGGGGAGCTGTTTTTT
TRBJ2-7 | . | TRBD2 | TRBV18 | CASSPRLRGGGYTYEQYF | TGTGCCAGCTCACCAAGACTCAGAGGCGGGGGGTATACGTACGAGCAGTACTTC
TRBJ1-2 | . | TRBD1 | TRBV7-9 | CASSNTPQGADYTF | TGTGCCAGCAGCAACACGCCACAGGGGGCGGACTACACCTTC
TRBJ1-2 | . | TRBD1 | TRBV28 | CASSLPGQGLPYGYTF | TGTGCCAGCAGCCTTCCGGGACAGGGTCTACCCTATGGCTACACCTTC
TRBJ2-5 | few | TRBD2 | TRBV2 | CASSDGLADQETQYF | TGTGCCAGCAGTGACGGACTAGCGGACCAAGAGACCCAGTACTTC
TRBJ1-3 | . | TRBD1 | TRBV18 | CASSPRQGAVRNTIYF | TGTGCCAGCTCACCACGACAGGGGGCCGTCAGAAACACCATATATTTT
TRBJ2-1 | . | TRBD2 | TRBV5-6 | CASSRYGTSGGHNEQFF | TGTGCCAGCAGCCGATACGGGACTAGCGGGGGTCACAATGAGCAGTTCTTC
TRBJ2-7 | . | . | TRBV20-1 | CSARYRYEQYF | TGCAGTGCTAGATATCGCTACGAGCAGTACTTC
TRBJ2-1 | once | . | TRBV29-1 | CSVVSGGFGNEQFF | TGCAGCGTTGTGTCCGGGGGTTTTGGAAATGAGCAGTTCTTC
TRBJ2-5 | . | TRBD2 | TRBV7-8 | CASSLLAGQETQYF | TGTGCCAGCAGCCTACTAGCGGGGCAGGAGACCCAGTACTTC
TRBJ2-3 | . | . | TRBV9 | CASGTPVDTQYF | TGTGCCAGCGGGACACCGGTGGATACGCAGTATTTT
TRBJ2-1 | . | TRBD2 | TRBV10-3 | CAISLAAGTSGIQFF | TGTGCCATCAGCCTAGCGGCGGGGACTAGCGGGATCCAGTTCTTC
TRBJ2-7 | few | TRBD1 | TRBV6-4 | CASLRQGSTYEQYF | TGTGCCAGCCTGAGACAGGGAAGTACCTACGAGCAGTACTTC
TRBJ2-2 | . | TRBD2 | TRBV5-1 | CASSLSGGVTGELFF | TGCGCCAGCAGCTTGAGCGGGGGTGTCACCGGGGAGCTGTTTTTT